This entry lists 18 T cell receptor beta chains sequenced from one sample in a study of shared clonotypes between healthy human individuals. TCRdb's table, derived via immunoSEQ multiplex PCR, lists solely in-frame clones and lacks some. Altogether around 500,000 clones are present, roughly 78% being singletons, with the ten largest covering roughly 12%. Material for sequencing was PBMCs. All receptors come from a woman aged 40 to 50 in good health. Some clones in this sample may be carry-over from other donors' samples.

CDR3 protein: CASQPGQGASNYGYTF. The CDR3 DNA follows: TGTGCCAGTCAACCGGGACAGGGGGCATCTAACTATGGCTACACCTTC. The genes are TRBV5-4 and TRBJ1-2, with 12 bases lining up with TRBD1. Germline trimming cut 8 bases from V and 0 bases from J; bases unmatched to any gene: 8. Per germline, CDR1 SGHNT and CDR2 YYREEE (reference sequence). The CDR3 extends over 16 amino acids.

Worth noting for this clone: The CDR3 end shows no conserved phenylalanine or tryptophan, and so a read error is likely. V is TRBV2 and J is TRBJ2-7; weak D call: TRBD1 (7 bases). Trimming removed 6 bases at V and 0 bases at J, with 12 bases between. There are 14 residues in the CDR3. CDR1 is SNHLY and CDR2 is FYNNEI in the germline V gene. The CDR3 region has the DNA TGTGCCAGCAGGGAGGGACAGATCTCCTACGAGCAGTACCTC. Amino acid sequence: CASREGQISYEQYL.

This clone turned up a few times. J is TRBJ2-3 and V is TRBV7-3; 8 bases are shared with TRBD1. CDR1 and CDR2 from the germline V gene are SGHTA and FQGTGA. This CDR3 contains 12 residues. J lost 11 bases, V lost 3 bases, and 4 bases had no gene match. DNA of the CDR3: TGTGCCAGCAGCTTCGGACAGGGAGAGCAGTATTTT. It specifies CASSFGQGEQYF.

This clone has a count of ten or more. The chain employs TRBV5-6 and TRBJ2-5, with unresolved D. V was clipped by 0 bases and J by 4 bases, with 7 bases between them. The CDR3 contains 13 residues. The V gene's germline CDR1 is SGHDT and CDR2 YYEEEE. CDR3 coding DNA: TGTGCCAGCAGCTTGGGCTCGACAGAGACCCAGTACTTC. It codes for CASSLGSTETQYF.

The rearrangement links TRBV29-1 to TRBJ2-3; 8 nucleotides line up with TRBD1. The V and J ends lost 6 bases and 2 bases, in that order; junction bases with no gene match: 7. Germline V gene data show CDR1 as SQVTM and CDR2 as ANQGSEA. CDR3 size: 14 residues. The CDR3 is CSVAQGAVTDTQYF. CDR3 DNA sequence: TGCAGCGTCGCCCAGGGGGCTGTCACAGATACGCAGTATTTT.

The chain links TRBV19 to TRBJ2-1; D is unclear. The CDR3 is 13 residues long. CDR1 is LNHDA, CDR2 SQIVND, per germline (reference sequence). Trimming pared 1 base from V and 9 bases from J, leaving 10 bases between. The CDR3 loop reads CASSIARWSEQFF. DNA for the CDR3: TGTGCCAGTAGTATAGCCAGGTGGAGTGAGCAGTTCTTC.

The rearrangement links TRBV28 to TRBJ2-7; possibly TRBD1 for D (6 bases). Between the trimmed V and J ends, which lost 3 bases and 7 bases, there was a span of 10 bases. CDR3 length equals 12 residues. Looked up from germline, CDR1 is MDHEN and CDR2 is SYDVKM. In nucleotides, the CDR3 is TGTGCCAGCAGTTTTCAGGGGTGGGAGCAGTACTTC. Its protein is CASSFQGWEQYF. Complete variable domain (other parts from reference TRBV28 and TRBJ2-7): DVKVTQSSRYLVKRTGEKVFLECVQDMDHENMFWYRQDPGLGLRLIYFSYDVKMKEKGDIPEGYSVSREKKERFSLILESASTNQTSMYLCASSFQGWEQYFGPGTRLTVT.

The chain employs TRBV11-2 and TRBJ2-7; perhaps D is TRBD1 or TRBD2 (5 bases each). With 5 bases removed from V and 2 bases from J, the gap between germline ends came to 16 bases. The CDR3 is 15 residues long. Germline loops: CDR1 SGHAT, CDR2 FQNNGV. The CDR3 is CASSDRDAGPYEQYF. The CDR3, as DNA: TGTGCCAGCAGCGACCGGGACGCAGGTCCCTACGAGCAGTACTTC.

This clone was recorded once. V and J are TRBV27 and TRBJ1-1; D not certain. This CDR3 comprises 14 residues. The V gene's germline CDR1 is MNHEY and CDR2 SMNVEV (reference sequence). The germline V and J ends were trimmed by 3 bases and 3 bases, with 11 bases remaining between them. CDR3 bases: TGTGCCAGCAGTTTTCGCGGGAGAGACACTGAAGCTTTCTTT. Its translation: CASSFRGRDTEAFF.

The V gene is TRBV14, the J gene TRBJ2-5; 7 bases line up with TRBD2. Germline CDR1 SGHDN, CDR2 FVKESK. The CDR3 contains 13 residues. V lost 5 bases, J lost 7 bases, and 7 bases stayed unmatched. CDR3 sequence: CASSKSSGGTQYF. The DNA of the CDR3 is TGTGCCAGCAGCAAATCTAGCGGCGGGACCCAGTACTTC.

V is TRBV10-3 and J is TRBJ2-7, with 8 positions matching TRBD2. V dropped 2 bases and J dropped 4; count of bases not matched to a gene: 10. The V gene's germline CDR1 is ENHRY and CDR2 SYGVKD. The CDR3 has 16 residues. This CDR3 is CAISEDPLAETYEQYF. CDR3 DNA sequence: TGTGCCATCAGTGAGGACCCACTAGCGGAGACTTACGAGCAGTACTTC.

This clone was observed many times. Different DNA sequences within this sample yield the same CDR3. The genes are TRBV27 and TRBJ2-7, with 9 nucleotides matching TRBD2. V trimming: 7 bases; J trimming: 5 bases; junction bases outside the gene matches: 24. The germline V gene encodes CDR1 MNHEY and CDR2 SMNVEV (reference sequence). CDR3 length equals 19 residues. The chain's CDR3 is CASTRRWGRGEAGGNEQYF. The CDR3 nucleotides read TGTGCCAGCACAAGGAGGTGGGGCAGGGGAGAAGCGGGAGGCAACGAGCAGTACTTC.

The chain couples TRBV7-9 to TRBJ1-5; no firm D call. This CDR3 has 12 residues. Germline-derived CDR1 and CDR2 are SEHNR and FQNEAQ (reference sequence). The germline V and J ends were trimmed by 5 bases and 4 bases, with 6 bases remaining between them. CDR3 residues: CASSRSNQPQHF. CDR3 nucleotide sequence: TGTGCCAGCAGCCGCTCTAATCAGCCCCAGCATTTT.

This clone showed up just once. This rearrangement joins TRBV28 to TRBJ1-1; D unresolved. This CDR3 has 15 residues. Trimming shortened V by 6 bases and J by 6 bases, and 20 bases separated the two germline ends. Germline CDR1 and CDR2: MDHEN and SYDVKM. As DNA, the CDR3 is TGTGCCAGCAGCCCAGGTCCCGCGGGGAGGCCTGAAGCTTTCTTT. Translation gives CASSPGPAGRPEAFF.

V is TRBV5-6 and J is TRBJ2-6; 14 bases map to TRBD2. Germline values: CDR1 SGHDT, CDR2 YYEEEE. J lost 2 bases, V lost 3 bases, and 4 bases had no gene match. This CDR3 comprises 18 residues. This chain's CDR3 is CASSWPGLAGAGANVLTF. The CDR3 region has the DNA TGTGCCAGCAGCTGGCCGGGACTAGCGGGAGCTGGGGCCAACGTCCTGACTTTC.

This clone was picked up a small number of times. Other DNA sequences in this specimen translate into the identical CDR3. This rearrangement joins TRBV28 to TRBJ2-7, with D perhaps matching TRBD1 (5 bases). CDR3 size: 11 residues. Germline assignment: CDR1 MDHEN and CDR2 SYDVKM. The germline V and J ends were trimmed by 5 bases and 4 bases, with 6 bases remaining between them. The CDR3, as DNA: TGTGCCAGCAGTAGGGGTTACGAGCAGTACTTC. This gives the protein CASSRGYEQYF.

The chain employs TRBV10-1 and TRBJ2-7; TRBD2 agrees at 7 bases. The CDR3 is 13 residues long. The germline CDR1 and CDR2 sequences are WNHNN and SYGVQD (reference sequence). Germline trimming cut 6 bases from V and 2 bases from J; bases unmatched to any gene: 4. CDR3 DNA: TGCGCCAGCAGCCCTAGCGGTACCTACGAGCAGTACTTC. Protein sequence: CASSPSGTYEQYF.

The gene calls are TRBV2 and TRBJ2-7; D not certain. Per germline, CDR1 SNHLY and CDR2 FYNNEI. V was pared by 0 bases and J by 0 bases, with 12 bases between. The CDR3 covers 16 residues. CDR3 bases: TGTGCCAGCAGTGAAGCGCTGGCAACAAGCTCCTACGAGCAGTACTTC. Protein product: CASSEALATSSYEQYF.